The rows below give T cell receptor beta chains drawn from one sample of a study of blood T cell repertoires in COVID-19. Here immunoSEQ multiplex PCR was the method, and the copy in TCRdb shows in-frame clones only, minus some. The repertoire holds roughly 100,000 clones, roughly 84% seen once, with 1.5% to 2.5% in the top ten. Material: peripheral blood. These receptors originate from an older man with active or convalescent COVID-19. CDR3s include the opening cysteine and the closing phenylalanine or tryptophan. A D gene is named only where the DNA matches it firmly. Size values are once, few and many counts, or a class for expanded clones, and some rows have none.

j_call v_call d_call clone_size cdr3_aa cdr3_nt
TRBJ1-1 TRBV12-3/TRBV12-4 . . CASSSRGNTEAFF TGTGCCAGCAGCTCTAGGGGGAACACTGAAGCTTTCTTT
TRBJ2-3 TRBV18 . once CASSETYASTDTQYF TGTGCCAGCTCGGAGACCTACGCTAGCACAGATACGCAGTATTTT
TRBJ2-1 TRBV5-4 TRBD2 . CASSLLAGAIYNEQFF TGTGCCAGCAGCTTGCTAGCGGGGGCTATCTACAATGAGCAGTTCTTC
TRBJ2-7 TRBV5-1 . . CASSLENGQYF TGCGCCAGCAGCTTGGAGAACGGGCAGTACTTC
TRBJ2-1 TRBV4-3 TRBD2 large CASSTLAGGLNEQFF TGCGCCAGCAGCACACTAGCGGGGGGGCTTAATGAGCAGTTCTTC
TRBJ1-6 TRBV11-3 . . CASPQQLPLNSPLHF TGTGCCAGCCCACAGCAGCTACCTTTAAATTCACCCCTCCACTTT
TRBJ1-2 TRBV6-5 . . CASSYSGGVDGYTF TGTGCCAGCAGTTACTCGGGAGGGGTCGATGGCTACACCTTC
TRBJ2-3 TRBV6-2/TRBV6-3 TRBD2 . CASSSRAGGTRDTQYF TGTGCCAGCAGTTCCCGGGCGGGGGGAACTAGAGATACGCAGTATTTT
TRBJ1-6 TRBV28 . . CASSGWGRDNSPLHF TGTGCCAGCTCAGGATGGGGCAGAGATAATTCACCCCTCCACTTT
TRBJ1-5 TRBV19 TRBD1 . CASSMVGTGGYNQPQHF TGTGCCAGTAGTATGGTAGGGACAGGGGGCTATAATCAGCCCCAGCATTTT
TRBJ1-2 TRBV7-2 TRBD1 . CASSFGQVAYGYTF TGTGCCAGCAGCTTCGGACAGGTAGCCTATGGCTACACCTTC
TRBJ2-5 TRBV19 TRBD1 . CASSTGLTGQLETQYF TGTGCCAGTAGTACCGGATTGACAGGGCAGTTAGAGACCCAGTACTTC
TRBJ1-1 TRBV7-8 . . CASSPRRNTEAFF TGTGCCAGCAGCCCGCGGCGGAACACTGAAGCTTTCTTT
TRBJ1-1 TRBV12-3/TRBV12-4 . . CASRREFEAFF TGTGCCAGCAGGAGGGAGTTTGAAGCTTTCTTT
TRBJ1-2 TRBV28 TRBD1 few CASSDSGTGRGYTF TGTGCCAGCAGCGACTCCGGGACAGGGCGAGGCTACACCTTC
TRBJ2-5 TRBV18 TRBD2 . CASSPGLAETQYF TGTGCCAGCTCACCGGGACTAGCAGAGACCCAGTACTTC
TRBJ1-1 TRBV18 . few CASSPLSQADTEAFF TGTGCCAGCTCACCACTGTCACAGGCAGACACTGAAGCTTTCTTT
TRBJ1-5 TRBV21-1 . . CASSHRGVAQPQHF TGTGCCAGCTCCCATCGGGGGGTAGCTCAGCCCCAGCATTTT
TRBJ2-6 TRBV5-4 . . CASSADSGANVLTF TGTGCCAGCTCGGCGGACTCTGGGGCCAACGTCCTGACTTTC
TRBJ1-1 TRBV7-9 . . CASSLYRDGVAFF TGTGCCAGCAGCCTTTACAGGGACGGGGTAGCTTTCTTT
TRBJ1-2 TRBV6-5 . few CASSPFDMWGYTF TGTGCCAGCAGTCCTTTCGACATGTGGGGCTACACCTTC
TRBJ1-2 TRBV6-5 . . CASSYRGDRNYGYTF TGTGCCAGCAGTTACCGGGGAGACAGGAACTATGGCTACACCTTC
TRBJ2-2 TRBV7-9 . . CASSIEGFGELFF TGTGCCAGCAGCATAGAGGGGTTCGGGGAGCTGTTTTTT
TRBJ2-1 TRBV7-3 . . CASGGAESYNEQFF TGTGCCAGCGGGGGGGCCGAGTCCTACAATGAGCAGTTCTTC
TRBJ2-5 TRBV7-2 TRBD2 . CASSLKRLAGGPQETQYF TGTGCCAGCAGCTTAAAGCGACTAGCGGGGGGCCCTCAAGAGACCCAGTACTTC
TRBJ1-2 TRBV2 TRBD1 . CASERPGQGASYGYTF TGTGCCAGCGAACGACCGGGACAGGGGGCCTCCTATGGCTACACCTTC
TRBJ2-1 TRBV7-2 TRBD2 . CASSLASTSGGYEQFF TGTGCCAGCAGCTTAGCTTCCACTAGCGGGGGCTATGAGCAGTTCTTC
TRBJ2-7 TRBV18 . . CASSPPGSYEQYF TGTGCCAGCTCACCACCGGGGAGCTACGAGCAGTACTTC
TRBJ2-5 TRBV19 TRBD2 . CASSMGLAGANQETQYF TGTGCCAGTAGTATGGGACTAGCGGGGGCGAACCAAGAGACCCAGTACTTC